Below, one TCR beta chain is given with its context. Its specificity is not known. These data belong to a study of CD8+ T cells in alopecia areata. Study results and caveats: Clonality in lesional scalp, especially alopecia totalis/universalis, exceeded that of normal scalp. Among the cells sequenced in scalp samples are also the resident alphabeta T cells of normal skin. Clonality in the scalp and expanded CD8+ clones ranked among the top 100 were significantly decreased by tofacitinib.

After isolation, RNA underwent reverse transcription to generate cDNA as the sequencing template. The method was immunoSEQ multiplex PCR; TCRdb's version includes in-frame clones alone and lacks a portion of them. Of around 200,000 clones listed, 50% to 60% are singletons. The CDR3 has 18 residues. Losses at the gene ends were 4 bases for V and 6 bases for J; bases not matched to a gene: 17. The germline V gene encodes CDR1 SQVTM and CDR2 ANQGSEA. Treatment described: oral pan-JAK inhibitor, 5-10 mg twice daily. The specimen was CD4+ T cells sorted from blood, collected at week 4, from a patient treated with tofacitinib. The rearrangement uses TRBV29-1 and TRBJ2-1, with 11 bases aligning to TRBD1. The sequence was obtained from a human donor with alopecia areata. The CDR3 nucleotides read TGCAGCGTTGCCAGAGAGGCTGGGACAGGGGGTTGGGTCAATGAGCAGTTCTTC. Residues: CSVAREAGTGGWVNEQFF.